The rows below give T cell receptor beta chains drawn from one sample of a study of Ad26.COV2.S vaccination and SARS-CoV-2 variants. The method was immunoSEQ multiplex PCR; TCRdb's version includes in-frame clones alone and lacks a portion of them. The table includes about 680,000 clones, 70% to 90% detected once. The specimen was peripheral blood, collected in a trial of Ad26.COV2.S vaccine versus placebo. The receptors come from a person between 18 and 65 years old who received the Ad26.COV2.S COVID-19 vaccine or a placebo. The CDR3 runs from the conserved cysteine through the conserved F or W. A D gene is named only where the DNA matches it firmly. The size of a clone is reported for some rows only, either as once, few or many, or as a class for expanded clones.

abundance	d_gene	v_gene	j_gene	CDR3nt	CDR3aa
-	-	TRBV27	TRBJ2-3	TGTGCCACTAACGGTCGGGACTCTAGCACAGATACGCAGTATTTT	CATNGRDSSTDTQYF
-	-	TRBV19	TRBJ2-7	TGTGCCAGTAGTCCAAACTCCTACGAGCAGTACTTC	CASSPNSYEQYF
-	TRBD2	TRBV4-2	TRBJ2-1	TGTGCCAGCAGTTTGGAGCGGGGGGGCCGGTACAATGAGCAGTTCTTC	CASSLERGGRYNEQFF
-	TRBD2	TRBV6-1	TRBJ2-5	TGTGCCAGCAGTGAAAATAGCGGGAGGTTAGAGACCCAGTACTTC	CASSENSGRLETQYF
-	-	TRBV19	TRBJ2-3	TGTGCCAGTAGTATTGGGGGGGCCCCAGATACGCAGTATTTT	CASSIGGAPDTQYF
-	TRBD1	TRBV29-1	TRBJ1-2	TGCAGCGCGACAGGGTGGAGTAGGGGTGGCTACACCTTC	CSATGWSRGGYTF
-	-	TRBV6-2/TRBV6-3	TRBJ2-5	TGTGCCAGCAGTACGGAGCCCCTCCGGGAGACCCAGTACTTC	CASSTEPLRETQYF
few	-	TRBV25-1	TRBJ1-2	TGTGCCAGCAGTGAATTGGGACAATCCCGCTACACCTTC	CASSELGQSRYTF
-	-	TRBV20-1	TRBJ1-3	TGCAGTGCTAGCCCGGGGAGCACCATATATTTT	CSASPGSTIYF
-	-	TRBV14	TRBJ2-7	TGTGCCAGCAGCCTCCTCGGTGGCAGCCGCTACGAGCAGTACTTC	CASSLLGGSRYEQYF
-	TRBD2	TRBV18	TRBJ2-3	TGTGCCAGCTCAAAACTAGCGAGCACAGATACGCAGTATTTT	CASSKLASTDTQYF
-	-	TRBV24-1	TRBJ2-7	TGTGCCACCAGTGATTCCCACCCCACAGGGTCCGGGTACGAGCAGTACTTC	CATSDSHPTGSGYEQYF
-	-	TRBV21-1	TRBJ2-1	TGTGCCAGCGGCCCCGGGACAGGGGAACACAATGAGCAGTTCTTC	CASGPGTGEHNEQFF
-	-	TRBV10-3	TRBJ2-7	TGTGCCATCATCGAGTCCCCTGGCTACGAGCAGTACTTC	CAIIESPGYEQYF
-	-	TRBV30	TRBJ2-1	TGTGCCTGGAGACTTCAGGGAGGCAATGAGCAGTTCTTC	CAWRLQGGNEQFF
once	-	TRBV18	TRBJ2-6	TGTGCCAGCTCACCCTCTCCTTTCTTCGGGGCCAACGTCCTGACTTTC	CASSPSPFFGANVLTF
-	TRBD1	TRBV6-6	TRBJ2-2	TGTGCCAGCAGTTACCGGGACAGGAACACCGGGGAGCTGTTTTTT	CASSYRDRNTGELFF
-	-	TRBV4-2	TRBJ1-4	TGTGCCAGCAGCCAAGATCGGGGGAATAATGAAAAACTGTTTTTT	CASSQDRGNNEKLFF
-	TRBD2	TRBV19	TRBJ2-7	TGTGCCAGTAGTATAATGGCTAGCGGCACGCACGAGCAGTACTTC	CASSIMASGTHEQYF
-	-	TRBV5-8	TRBJ1-1	TGTGCCAGCAGCTCCAGTGTGAGGGAAGCTTTCTTT	CASSSSVREAFF
-	-	TRBV15	TRBJ1-2	TGTGCCACCAGCAGAGGGGAGGGATACTATGGCTACACCTTC	CATSRGEGYYGYTF
-	-	TRBV20-1	TRBJ2-7	TGCAGTGCTAGAGATGGCCACGAGCAGTACTTC	CSARDGHEQYF